Listed below are T cell receptor beta chains from one sample, sequenced in a study of beta chain features in type 1 diabetes. Libraries were prepared by immunoSEQ multiplex PCR; TCRdb keeps only in-frame clonotypes and omits some of them. The sample lists some 52,000 clones, under 50% seen once, with approximately 1.4% in the top ten. Sequencing used Tregs from blood. The receptors shown here come from a man in his thirties or forties with type 1 diabetes. The CDR3 runs from the conserved cysteine through the conserved F or W. The D gene is left open where the match is weak. Size tells how often a clone was seen (once, few, many) or the class of an expanded clone, and some rows leave it out.

clone_size: .; d_call: TRBD1; v_call: TRBV4-2; j_call: TRBJ1-2; cdr3_aa: CASSQDPTGGFNYGYTF; cdr3_nt: TGTGCCAGCAGCCAAGATCCGACAGGGGGTTTTAACTATGGCTACACCTTC
clone_size: .; d_call: TRBD1; v_call: TRBV4-3; j_call: TRBJ1-2; cdr3_aa: CASSQSPTGKRYTF; cdr3_nt: TGCGCCAGCAGCCAAAGTCCGACAGGGAAGAGGTACACCTTC
clone_size: few; d_call: .; v_call: TRBV7-2; j_call: TRBJ2-7; cdr3_aa: CASSLAGVSYEQYF; cdr3_nt: TGTGCCAGCAGCTTAGCGGGAGTATCCTACGAGCAGTACTTC
clone_size: few; d_call: .; v_call: TRBV4-2; j_call: TRBJ2-3; cdr3_aa: CASSPGTGTDTQYF; cdr3_nt: TGTGCCAGCAGCCCTGGGACTGGCACAGATACGCAGTATTTT
clone_size: .; d_call: .; v_call: TRBV5-5; j_call: TRBJ1-4; cdr3_aa: CASSRDPGVGNEKLFF; cdr3_nt: TGTGCCAGCAGCCGAGACCCAGGGGTCGGGAATGAAAAACTGTTTTTT
clone_size: few; d_call: TRBD1; v_call: TRBV28; j_call: TRBJ2-7; cdr3_aa: CASSPGDRDYEQYF; cdr3_nt: TGTGCCAGCAGTCCCGGGGACAGGGACTACGAGCAGTACTTC
clone_size: .; d_call: TRBD2; v_call: TRBV7-8; j_call: TRBJ2-7; cdr3_aa: CASSWRLAASEQYF; cdr3_nt: TGTGCCAGCAGCTGGCGACTAGCGGCGAGCGAGCAGTACTTC
clone_size: .; d_call: .; v_call: TRBV7-8; j_call: TRBJ2-1; cdr3_aa: CASSLGPDRYTGNEQFF; cdr3_nt: TGTGCCAGCAGCTTAGGGCCCGACAGGTATACGGGCAATGAGCAGTTCTTC
clone_size: .; d_call: TRBD1; v_call: TRBV20-1; j_call: TRBJ2-7; cdr3_aa: CGGTGAYEQYF; cdr3_nt: TGCGGAGGGACAGGCGCCTACGAGCAGTACTTC
clone_size: few; d_call: .; v_call: TRBV7-2; j_call: TRBJ2-5; cdr3_aa: CASSRSVGETQYF; cdr3_nt: TGTGCCAGCAGCCGCAGCGTCGGGGAGACCCAGTACTTC
clone_size: .; d_call: TRBD2; v_call: TRBV5-4; j_call: TRBJ2-5; cdr3_aa: CASRWGGETQYF; cdr3_nt: TGTGCCAGCAGATGGGGGGGAGAGACCCAGTACTTC
clone_size: .; d_call: TRBD1; v_call: TRBV2; j_call: TRBJ1-5; cdr3_aa: CASRLQGGDQPQHF; cdr3_nt: TGTGCCAGCAGGCTACAGGGGGGCGATCAGCCCCAGCATTTT
clone_size: .; d_call: .; v_call: TRBV7-9; j_call: TRBJ1-3; cdr3_aa: CASSPRERQGGNTIYF; cdr3_nt: TGTGCCAGCAGTCCGCGTGAACGGCAGGGTGGAAACACCATATATTTT
clone_size: .; d_call: .; v_call: TRBV28; j_call: TRBJ2-5; cdr3_aa: CASGDTLHSRTQYF; cdr3_nt: TGTGCCAGCGGTGACACTCTTCATTCTCGGACCCAGTACTTC
clone_size: .; d_call: TRBD2; v_call: TRBV2; j_call: TRBJ2-1; cdr3_aa: CASGLAQFF; cdr3_nt: TGTGCCAGCGGACTAGCGCAGTTCTTC
clone_size: .; d_call: .; v_call: TRBV28; j_call: TRBJ1-5; cdr3_aa: CASSFSSGGDQPQHF; cdr3_nt: TGTGCCAGCAGTTTCTCATCGGGGGGTGATCAGCCCCAGCATTTT
clone_size: .; d_call: .; v_call: TRBV6-5; j_call: TRBJ1-1; cdr3_aa: CASSYRGGDTEAFF; cdr3_nt: TGTGCCAGCAGTTACCGAGGTGGAGACACTGAAGCTTTCTTT
clone_size: .; d_call: TRBD2; v_call: TRBV18; j_call: TRBJ2-2; cdr3_aa: CASSPTSGHTGELFF; cdr3_nt: TGTGCCAGCTCACCGACTAGCGGTCACACCGGGGAGCTGTTTTTT
clone_size: few; d_call: .; v_call: TRBV2; j_call: TRBJ2-7; cdr3_aa: CASSVGTSSALYF; cdr3_nt: TGTGCCAGCAGTGTTGGGACTTCCAGCGCTCTGTACTTC